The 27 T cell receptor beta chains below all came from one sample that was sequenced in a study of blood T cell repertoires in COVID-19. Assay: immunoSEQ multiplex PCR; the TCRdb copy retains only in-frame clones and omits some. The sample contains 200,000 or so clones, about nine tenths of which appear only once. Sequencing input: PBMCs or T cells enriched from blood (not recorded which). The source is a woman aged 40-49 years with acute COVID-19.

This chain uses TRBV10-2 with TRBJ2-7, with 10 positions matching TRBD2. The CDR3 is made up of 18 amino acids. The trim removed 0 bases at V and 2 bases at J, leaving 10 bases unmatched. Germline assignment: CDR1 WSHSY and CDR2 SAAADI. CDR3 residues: CASSESRRGLAGAYEQYV. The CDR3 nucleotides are TGCGCCAGCAGTGAGTCTAGGAGAGGGCTAGCGGGGGCCTACGAGCAGTACGTC.

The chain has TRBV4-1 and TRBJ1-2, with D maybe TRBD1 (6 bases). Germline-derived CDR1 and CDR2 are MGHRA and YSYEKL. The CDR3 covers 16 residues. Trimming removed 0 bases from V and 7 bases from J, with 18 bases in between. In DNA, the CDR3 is TGCGCCAGCAGCCAAGATGAAAGGCCAGGGGTGAGTGGCTACACCTTC. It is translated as CASSQDERPGVSGYTF.

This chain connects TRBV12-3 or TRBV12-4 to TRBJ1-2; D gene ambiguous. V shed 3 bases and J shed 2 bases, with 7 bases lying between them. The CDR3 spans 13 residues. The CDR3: CASSFGQNYGYTF. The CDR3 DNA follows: TGTGCCAGCAGTTTCGGTCAAAACTATGGCTACACCTTC.

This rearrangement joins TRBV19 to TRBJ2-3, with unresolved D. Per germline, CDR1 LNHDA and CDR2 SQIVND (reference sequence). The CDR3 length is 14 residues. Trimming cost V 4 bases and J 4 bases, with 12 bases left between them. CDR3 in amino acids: CASSRAPGADTQYF. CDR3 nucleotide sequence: TGTGCCAGTAGTAGGGCCCCCGGTGCAGATACGCAGTATTTT.

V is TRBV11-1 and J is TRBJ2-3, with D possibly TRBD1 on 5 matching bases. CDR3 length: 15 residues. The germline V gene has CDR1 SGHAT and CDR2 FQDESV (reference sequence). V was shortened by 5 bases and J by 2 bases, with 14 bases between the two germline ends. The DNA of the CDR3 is TGTGCCAGCAGCCTCGTGGGGCACAACACAGATACGCAGTATTTT. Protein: CASSLVGHNTDTQYF.

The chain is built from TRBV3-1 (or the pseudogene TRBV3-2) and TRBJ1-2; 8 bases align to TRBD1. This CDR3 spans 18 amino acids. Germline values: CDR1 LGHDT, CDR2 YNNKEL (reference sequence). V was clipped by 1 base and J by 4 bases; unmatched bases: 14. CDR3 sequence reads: CASSQVGEDRAPGYGYTF. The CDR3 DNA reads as TGTGCCAGCAGCCAAGTGGGGGAGGACAGGGCCCCTGGCTATGGCTACACCTTC.

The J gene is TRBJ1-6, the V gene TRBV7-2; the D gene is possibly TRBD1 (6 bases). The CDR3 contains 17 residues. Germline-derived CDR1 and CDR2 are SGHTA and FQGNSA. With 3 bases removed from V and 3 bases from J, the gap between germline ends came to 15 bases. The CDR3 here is CASSFLGQISYNSPLHF. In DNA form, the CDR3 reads TGTGCCAGCAGCTTCCTAGGACAGATAAGCTATAATTCACCCCTCCACTTT.

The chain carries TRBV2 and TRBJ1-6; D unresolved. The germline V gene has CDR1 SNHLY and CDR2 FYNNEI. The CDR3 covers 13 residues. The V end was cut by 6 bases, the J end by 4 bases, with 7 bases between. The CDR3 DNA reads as TGTGCCAGCAGCCGAACTTATAATTCACCCCTCCACTTT. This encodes CASSRTYNSPLHF.

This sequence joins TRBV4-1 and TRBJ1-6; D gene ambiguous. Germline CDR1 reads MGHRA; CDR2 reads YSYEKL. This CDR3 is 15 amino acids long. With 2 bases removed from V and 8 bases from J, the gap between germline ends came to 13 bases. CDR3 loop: CASSQYESSDSPLHF. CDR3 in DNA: TGCGCCAGCAGCCAATATGAAAGTTCGGATTCACCCCTCCACTTT.

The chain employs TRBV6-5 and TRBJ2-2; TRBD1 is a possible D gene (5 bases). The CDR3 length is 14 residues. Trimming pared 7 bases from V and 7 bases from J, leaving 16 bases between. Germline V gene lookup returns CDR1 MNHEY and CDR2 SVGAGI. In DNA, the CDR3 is TGTGCCAGCAAAGGGTCAGGGCGTATCGGGGAGCTGTTTTTT. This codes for CASKGSGRIGELFF.

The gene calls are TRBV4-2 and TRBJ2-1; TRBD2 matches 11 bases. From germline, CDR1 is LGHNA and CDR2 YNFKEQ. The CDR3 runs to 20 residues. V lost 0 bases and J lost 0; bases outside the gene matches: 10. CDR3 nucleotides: TGTGCCAGCAGCCAAGAAGGGGGTCTAGCGGGGGGCACCTCCTACAATGAGCAGTTCTTC. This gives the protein CASSQEGGLAGGTSYNEQFF.

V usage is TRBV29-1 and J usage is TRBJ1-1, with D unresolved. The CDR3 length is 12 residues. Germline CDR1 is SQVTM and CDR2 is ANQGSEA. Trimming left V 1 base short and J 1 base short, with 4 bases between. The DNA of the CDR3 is TGCAGCGTTGAAGCGGGGAACACTGAAGCTTTCTTT. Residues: CSVEAGNTEAFF.

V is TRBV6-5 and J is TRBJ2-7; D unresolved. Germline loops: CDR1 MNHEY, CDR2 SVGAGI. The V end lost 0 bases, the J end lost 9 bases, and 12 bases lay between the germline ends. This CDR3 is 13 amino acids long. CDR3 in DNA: TGTGCCAGCAGTTACTCGAAGAAATCGGGGCAGTACGTC. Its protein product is CASSYSKKSGQYV.

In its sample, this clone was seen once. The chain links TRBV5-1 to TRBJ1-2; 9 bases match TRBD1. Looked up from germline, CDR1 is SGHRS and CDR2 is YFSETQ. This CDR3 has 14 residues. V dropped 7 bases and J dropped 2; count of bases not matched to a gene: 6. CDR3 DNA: TGCGCCAGCCAAACCGGGACAGGGAACTATGGCTACACCTTC. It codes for CASQTGTGNYGYTF.

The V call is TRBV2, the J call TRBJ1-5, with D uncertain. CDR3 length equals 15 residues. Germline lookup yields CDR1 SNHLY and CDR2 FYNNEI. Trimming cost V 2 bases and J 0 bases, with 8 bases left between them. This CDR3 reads CASSEQAASNQPQHF. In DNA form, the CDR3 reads TGTGCCAGCAGTGAACAGGCCGCTAGCAATCAGCCCCAGCATTTT.

This CDR3 is CASSLGQGTSPLHF. The CDR3 DNA sequence: TGTGCCAGCAGCTTGGGACAGGGAACTTCACCCCTCCACTTT. The chain carries TRBV11-2 and TRBJ1-6; 9 positions match TRBD1. CDR1 and CDR2 (germline): SGHAT, FQNNGV. V dropped 3 bases and J dropped 9; count of bases not matched to a gene: 3. This CDR3 contains 14 residues.

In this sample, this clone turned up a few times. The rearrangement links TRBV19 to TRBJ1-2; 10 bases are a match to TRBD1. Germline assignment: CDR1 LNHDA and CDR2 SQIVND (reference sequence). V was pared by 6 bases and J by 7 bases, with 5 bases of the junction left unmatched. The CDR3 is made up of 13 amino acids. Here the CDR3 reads CASSDRGQGGYTF. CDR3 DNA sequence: TGTGCCAGTAGCGACAGGGGGCAAGGTGGCTACACCTTC. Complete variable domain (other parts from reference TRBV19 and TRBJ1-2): DGGITQSPKYLFRKEGQNVTLSCEQNLNHDAMYWYRQDPGQGLRLIYYSQIVNDFQKGDIAEGYSVSREKKESFPLTVTSAQKNPTAFYLCASSDRGQGGYTFGSGTRLTVV.

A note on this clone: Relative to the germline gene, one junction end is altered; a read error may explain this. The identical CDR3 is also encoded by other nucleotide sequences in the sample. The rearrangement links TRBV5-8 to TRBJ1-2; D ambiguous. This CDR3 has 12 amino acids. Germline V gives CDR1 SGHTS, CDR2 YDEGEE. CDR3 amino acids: CASSSRVKGYTF. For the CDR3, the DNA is TGTGCCAGCAGCTCGAGGGTGAAGGGCTACACCTTT.

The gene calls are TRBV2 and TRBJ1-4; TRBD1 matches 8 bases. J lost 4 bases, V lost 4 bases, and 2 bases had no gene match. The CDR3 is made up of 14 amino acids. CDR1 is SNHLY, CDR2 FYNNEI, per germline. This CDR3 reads CASSAGQVNEKLFF. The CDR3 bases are TGTGCCAGCAGTGCGGGACAGGTTAATGAAAAACTGTTTTTT.

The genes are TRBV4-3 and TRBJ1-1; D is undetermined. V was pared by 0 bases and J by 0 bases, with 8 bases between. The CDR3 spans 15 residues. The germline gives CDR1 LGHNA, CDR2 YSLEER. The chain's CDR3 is CASSQESRLNTEAFF. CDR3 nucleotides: TGCGCCAGCAGCCAAGAATCCAGGCTGAACACTGAAGCTTTCTTT.

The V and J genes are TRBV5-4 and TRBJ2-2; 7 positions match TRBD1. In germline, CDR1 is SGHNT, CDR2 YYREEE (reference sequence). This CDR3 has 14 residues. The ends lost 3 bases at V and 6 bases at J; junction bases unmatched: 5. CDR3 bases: TGTGCCAGCAGCTCACCAGGGGGACCCGGGGAGCTGTTTTTT. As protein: CASSSPGGPGELFF.

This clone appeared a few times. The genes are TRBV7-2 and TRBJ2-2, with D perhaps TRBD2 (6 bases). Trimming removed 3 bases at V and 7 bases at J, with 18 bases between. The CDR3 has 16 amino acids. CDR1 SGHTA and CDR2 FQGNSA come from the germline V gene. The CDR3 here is CASSFGGARGGGELFF. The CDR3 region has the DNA TGTGCCAGCAGCTTCGGAGGGGCCCGCGGAGGCGGGGAGCTGTTTTTT.

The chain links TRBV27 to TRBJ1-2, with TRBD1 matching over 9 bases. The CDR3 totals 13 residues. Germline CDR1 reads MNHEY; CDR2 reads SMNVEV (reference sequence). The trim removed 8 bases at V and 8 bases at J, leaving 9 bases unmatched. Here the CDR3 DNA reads TGTGCCAGCGGACTCCACAGGGGGCTGGGCTACACCTTC. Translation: CASGLHRGLGYTF.

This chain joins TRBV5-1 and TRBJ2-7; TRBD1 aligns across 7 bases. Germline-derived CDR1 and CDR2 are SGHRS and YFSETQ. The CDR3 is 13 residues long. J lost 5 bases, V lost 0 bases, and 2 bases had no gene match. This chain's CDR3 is CASSLDRGDEQYF. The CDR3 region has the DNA TGCGCCAGCAGCTTGGACAGGGGTGACGAGCAGTACTTC.

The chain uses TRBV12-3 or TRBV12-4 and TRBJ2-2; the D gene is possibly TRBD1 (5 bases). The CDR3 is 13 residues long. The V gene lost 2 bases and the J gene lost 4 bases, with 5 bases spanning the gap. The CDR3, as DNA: TGTGCCAGCAGTTTAAGGGGCACCGGGGAGCTGTTTTTT. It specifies CASSLRGTGELFF.

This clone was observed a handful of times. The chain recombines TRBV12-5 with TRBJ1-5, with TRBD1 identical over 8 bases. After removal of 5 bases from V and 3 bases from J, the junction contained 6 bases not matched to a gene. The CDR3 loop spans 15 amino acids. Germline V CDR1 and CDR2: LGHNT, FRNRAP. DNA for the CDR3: TGTGCTAGTGGTCCTACAGGGGGGTTCAATCAGCCCCAGCATTTT. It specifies CASGPTGGFNQPQHF.

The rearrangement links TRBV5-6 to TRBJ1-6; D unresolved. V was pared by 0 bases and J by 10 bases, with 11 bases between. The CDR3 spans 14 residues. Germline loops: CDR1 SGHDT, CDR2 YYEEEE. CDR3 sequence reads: CASSLGQAKSPLHF. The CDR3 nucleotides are TGTGCCAGCAGCTTGGGTCAGGCAAAGTCACCCCTCCACTTT.